Listed below are T cell receptor beta chains from one sample, sequenced in a study of blood T cell repertoires in COVID-19. Here immunoSEQ multiplex PCR was the method, and the copy in TCRdb shows in-frame clones only, minus some. The table has about 240,000 clones, roughly 80% seen once. Sequenced: peripheral blood. Receptors were obtained from a woman older than 75 with COVID-19, enrolled during active disease. CDR3s include the opening cysteine and the closing phenylalanine or tryptophan. Clone size appears in some rows only: once, few, many, or a class for an expanded clone.

J gene	clone size	V gene	CDR3 protein
TRBJ2-7	-	TRBV7-3	CASSLRGGGNEQYF
TRBJ1-1	-	TRBV5-1	CASSLQGVRNTEAFF
TRBJ1-4	once	TRBV2	CASSSTGGTNEKLFF
TRBJ2-7	-	TRBV7-3	CASSPQRGQLYEQYF
TRBJ2-7	-	TRBV11-2	CASSPGTVAYEQYF
TRBJ1-4	few	TRBV10-3	CAISKGTGSNEKLFF
TRBJ2-6	-	TRBV15	CATGALGANVLTF
TRBJ2-7	-	TRBV7-9	CASSGVDAEQYF
TRBJ2-1	-	TRBV18	CASSRGGSYNEQFF
TRBJ1-1	-	TRBV19	CATRTGYTEAFF
TRBJ2-1	-	TRBV29-1	CSGTSRSYNEQFF
TRBJ1-1	-	TRBV10-3	CAISESRGRNTEAFF
TRBJ1-2	-	TRBV4-1	CASSRTPGQGDYGYTF
TRBJ2-1	-	TRBV11-3	CASSLEGLAYNEQFF
TRBJ2-3	-	TRBV3-1/TRBV3-2	CASRRMGTANPDTQYF
TRBJ2-5	once	TRBV5-1	CASSPDREETQYF
TRBJ1-4	-	TRBV28	CASIQPGDGSGKLFF
TRBJ1-2	once	TRBV6-6	CASRLDRGEGYTF
TRBJ1-2	-	TRBV3-1/TRBV3-2	CASSQGPLGADYGYTF
TRBJ2-5	-	TRBV30	CAWNPEGVHETQYF